A selection of T cell receptor beta chains follows, all from one sample in a study of T cell repertoires in cytomegalovirus infection. One entry per CDR3 protein results from TCRdb running MiXCR on the reads. The sample includes about half a million distinct CDR3 sequences, roughly a third of them seen just once. Antigens for these TCRs are unknown. This sample comprised cultured PBMCs, obtained from culture after CMV antigen stimulation. These receptors all come from a human donor in good health (CMV status not recorded). Some clones in this sample may be carry-over from other donors' samples. The CDR3 runs from the conserved cysteine through the conserved F or W. The D gene is left open where the match is weak. Clone size is stated in some rows and not others, as once, few, many or a class when expanded.

v_call: TRBV11-2
clone_size: few
j_call: TRBJ2-1
d_call: TRBD2
cdr3_nt: TGTGCCAGCAGCTTATCTAGCGGGAGGAATGAGCAGTTCTTC
cdr3_aa: CASSLSSGRNEQFF

v_call: TRBV6-2/TRBV6-3
clone_size: -
j_call: TRBJ2-3
d_call: TRBD2
cdr3_nt: TGTGCCAGCAGTTACGGACTAGCGGGAAGACCAGATACGCAGTATTTT
cdr3_aa: CASSYGLAGRPDTQYF

v_call: TRBV10-3
clone_size: -
j_call: TRBJ2-2
d_call: -
cdr3_nt: TGTGCCACACTGGCTAAAGACACCGGGGAGCTGTTTTTT
cdr3_aa: CATLAKDTGELFF

v_call: TRBV4-3
clone_size: -
j_call: TRBJ1-5
d_call: -
cdr3_nt: TGCGCCAGCAGCCCATACGCACAGGGTGGGCAGCCCCAGCATTTT
cdr3_aa: CASSPYAQGGQPQHF

v_call: TRBV6-4
clone_size: -
j_call: TRBJ2-1
d_call: -
cdr3_nt: TGTGCCAGCAGCTCGGGATATTACAATGAGCAGTTCTTC
cdr3_aa: CASSSGYYNEQFF

v_call: TRBV27
clone_size: few
j_call: TRBJ1-6
d_call: -
cdr3_nt: TGTGCCAGCAGTTTAAGTCGAGCGGATTCACCCCTCCACTTT
cdr3_aa: CASSLSRADSPLHF

v_call: TRBV19
clone_size: -
j_call: TRBJ2-3
d_call: -
cdr3_nt: TGTGCCAGTAGTATACGACTATCACTTGGCACAGATACGCAGTATTTT
cdr3_aa: CASSIRLSLGTDTQYF

v_call: TRBV11-2
clone_size: few
j_call: TRBJ1-2
d_call: -
cdr3_nt: -
cdr3_aa: CASSPISGPGYGYTF

v_call: TRBV4-3
clone_size: few
j_call: TRBJ1-1
d_call: TRBD1
cdr3_nt: TGCGCCAGCAGCCAAGAAGCAGGGGGGATCACTGAAGCTTTCTTT
cdr3_aa: CASSQEAGGITEAFF

v_call: TRBV10-3
clone_size: -
j_call: TRBJ2-5
d_call: TRBD1
cdr3_nt: TGTGCCATCGGGGACAGGGGATGGGAGACCCAGTACTTC
cdr3_aa: CAIGDRGWETQYF

v_call: TRBV7-2
clone_size: -
j_call: TRBJ1-1
d_call: TRBD1
cdr3_nt: TGTGCCAGCAGCACCAAGCGGACAGGGACTGAAGCTTTCTTT
cdr3_aa: CASSTKRTGTEAFF

v_call: TRBV12-3/TRBV12-4
clone_size: many
j_call: TRBJ1-5
d_call: -
cdr3_nt: TGTGCCAGCGGTAAAAGAGAGTATAGCAATCAGCCCCAGCATTTT
cdr3_aa: CASGKREYSNQPQHF

v_call: TRBV6-2/TRBV6-3
clone_size: -
j_call: TRBJ2-7
d_call: -
cdr3_nt: TGTGCCAGCAGTTACAAGACACCGGGACCAGACTACGAGCAGTACTTC
cdr3_aa: CASSYKTPGPDYEQYF

v_call: TRBV19
clone_size: -
j_call: TRBJ1-5
d_call: -
cdr3_nt: TGTGCCAGTAGTACCCGGGGGGGCGGGAGTCAGCCCCAGCATTTT
cdr3_aa: CASSTRGGGSQPQHF

v_call: TRBV24-1
clone_size: -
j_call: TRBJ2-3
d_call: TRBD2
cdr3_nt: TGTGCCACCAGTGACACTGGACTAGCGGGAGCTAAAGATACGCAGTATTTT
cdr3_aa: CATSDTGLAGAKDTQYF

v_call: TRBV28
clone_size: -
j_call: TRBJ1-5
d_call: -
cdr3_nt: TGTGCCAGCAGTACCCCTTCGGACGGTAGCAATCAGCCCCAGCATTTT
cdr3_aa: CASSTPSDGSNQPQHF

v_call: TRBV7-2
clone_size: -
j_call: TRBJ1-5
d_call: -
cdr3_nt: TGTGCCAGCAGCTTAGGCGGTGGGCGGGAGCCCCAGCATTTT
cdr3_aa: CASSLGGGREPQHF

v_call: TRBV12-3/TRBV12-4
clone_size: few
j_call: TRBJ2-1
d_call: TRBD1
cdr3_nt: TGTGCCAGCACCGACAGGGGCAGCGGTTCCTACAATGAGCAGTTCTTC
cdr3_aa: CASTDRGSGSYNEQFF

v_call: TRBV20-1
clone_size: once
j_call: TRBJ2-1
d_call: TRBD2
cdr3_nt: TGCAGTGCTAGTGGGACTAGCGCCTACAATGAGCAGTTCTTC
cdr3_aa: CSASGTSAYNEQFF

v_call: TRBV28
clone_size: -
j_call: TRBJ2-1
d_call: TRBD2
cdr3_nt: TGTGCCAGCAGCCAAGGACTAGCGGGAGGAGCCCGTCGGGATGAGCAGTTCTTC
cdr3_aa: CASSQGLAGGARRDEQFF

v_call: TRBV7-2
clone_size: many
j_call: TRBJ2-7
d_call: TRBD1
cdr3_nt: TGTGCCAGCAGCTTAAGGCTCGGGACAGCCTACGAGCAGTACTTC
cdr3_aa: CASSLRLGTAYEQYF

v_call: TRBV7-2
clone_size: many
j_call: TRBJ2-2
d_call: -
cdr3_nt: TGTGCCAGCAGCTTAAATCCGGGGCCCTCCGAAAACACCGGGGAGCTGTTTTTT
cdr3_aa: CASSLNPGPSENTGELFF

v_call: TRBV7-2
clone_size: few
j_call: TRBJ2-1
d_call: TRBD2
cdr3_nt: TGTGCCAGCAGCTTAGAGCCAGCCGCCTCGGGAGGGCAGTTCTTC
cdr3_aa: CASSLEPAASGGQFF

v_call: TRBV6-6
clone_size: few
j_call: TRBJ2-2
d_call: -
cdr3_nt: TGTGCCAGCAGTTACCAACCGGTCATAGCCGGGGAGCTGTTTTTT
cdr3_aa: CASSYQPVIAGELFF

v_call: TRBV12-3/TRBV12-4
clone_size: -
j_call: TRBJ1-6
d_call: TRBD1
cdr3_nt: TGTGCCAGCACCCTTCGCCAGGGGGGTTCACCCCTCCACTTT
cdr3_aa: CASTLRQGGSPLHF